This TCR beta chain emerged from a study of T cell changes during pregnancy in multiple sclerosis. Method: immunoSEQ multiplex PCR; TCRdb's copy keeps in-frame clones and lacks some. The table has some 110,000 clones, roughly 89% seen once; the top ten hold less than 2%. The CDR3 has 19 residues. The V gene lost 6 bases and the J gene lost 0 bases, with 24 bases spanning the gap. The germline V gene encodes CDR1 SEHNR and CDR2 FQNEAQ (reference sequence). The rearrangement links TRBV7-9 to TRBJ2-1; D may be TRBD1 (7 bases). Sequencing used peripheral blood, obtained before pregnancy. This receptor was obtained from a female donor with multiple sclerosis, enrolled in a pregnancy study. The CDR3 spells CASSGSGQLSGSSYNEQFF. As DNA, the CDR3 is TGTGCCAGCAGTGGGTCGGGACAGCTATCCGGGAGCTCCTACAATGAGCAGTTCTTC.